The T cell receptor beta chain described here comes from a study of regulatory T cells in long-lasting Graves disease. Arm-PCR of CDR3 regions with iRepertoire HTBI primers generated TCR beta libraries. TCRdb reanalysed the multiplex PCR reads using MiXCR and keeps one entry per CDR3 protein. The table shows some 470,000 distinct CDR3 sequences, with roughly 21% occurring only once. The sample holds many counts of this clonotype. What it binds is not known. Trimming cost V 6 bases and J 1 base; bases outside gene matches: 3. The CDR3 extends over 14 amino acids. Study findings and constraints: In persistent patients, shared public clonotypes (around 2,500) outnumbered those in new patients (966). Favored gene segments in persistent disease were TRBV28, TRBJ1-2 and TRBJ2-5.

Time point specified: persistent/refractory GD, antithyroid drugs over 5 years with positive TRAb. RNA extracted from PBMCs served as the sequencing template. Xi'an, China, was home to the endocrinology department that provided patients. The source is a female donor with Graves disease. The sample in question was peripheral blood mononuclear cells (PBMCs), obtained when the disease was refractory, from a patient treated with antithyroid drugs. The chain links TRBV12-3 or TRBV12-4 to TRBJ1-1; 9 bases map to TRBD1. The CDR3 sequence is CASSPGQGNTEAFF. The CDR3 region has the DNA TGTGCCAGCAGCCCGGGACAGGGGAACACTGAAGCTTTCTTT.